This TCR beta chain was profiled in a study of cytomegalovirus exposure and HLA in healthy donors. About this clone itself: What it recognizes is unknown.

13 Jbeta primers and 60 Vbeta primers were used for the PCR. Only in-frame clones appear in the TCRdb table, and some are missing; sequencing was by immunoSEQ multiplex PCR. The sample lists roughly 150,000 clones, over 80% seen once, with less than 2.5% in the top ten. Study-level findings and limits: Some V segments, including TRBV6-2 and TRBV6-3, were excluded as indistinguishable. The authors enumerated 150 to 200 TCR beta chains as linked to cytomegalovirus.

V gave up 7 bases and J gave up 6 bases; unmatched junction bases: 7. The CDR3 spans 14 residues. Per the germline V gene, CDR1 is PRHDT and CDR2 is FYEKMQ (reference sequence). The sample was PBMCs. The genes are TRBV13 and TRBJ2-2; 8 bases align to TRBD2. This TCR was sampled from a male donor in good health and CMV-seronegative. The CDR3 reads CASTLRGAPGELFF. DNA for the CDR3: TGTGCCAGCACCCTGCGGGGGGCCCCCGGGGAGCTGTTTTTT.